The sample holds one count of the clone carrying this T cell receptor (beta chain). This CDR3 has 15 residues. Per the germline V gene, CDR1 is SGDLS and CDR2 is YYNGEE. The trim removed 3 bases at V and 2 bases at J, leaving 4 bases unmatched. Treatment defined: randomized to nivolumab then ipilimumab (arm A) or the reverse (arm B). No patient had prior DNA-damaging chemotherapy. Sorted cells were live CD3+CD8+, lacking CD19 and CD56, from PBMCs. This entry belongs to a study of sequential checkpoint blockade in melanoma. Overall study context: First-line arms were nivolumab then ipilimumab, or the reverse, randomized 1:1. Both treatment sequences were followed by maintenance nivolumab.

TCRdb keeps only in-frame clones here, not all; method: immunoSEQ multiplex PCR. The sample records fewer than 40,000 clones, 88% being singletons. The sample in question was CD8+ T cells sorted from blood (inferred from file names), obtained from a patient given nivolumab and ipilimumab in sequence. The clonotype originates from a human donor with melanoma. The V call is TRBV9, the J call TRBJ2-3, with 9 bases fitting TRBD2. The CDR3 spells CASSDRLAVTDTQYF. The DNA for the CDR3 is TGTGCCAGCAGCGACAGACTAGCGGTCACAGATACGCAGTATTTT.